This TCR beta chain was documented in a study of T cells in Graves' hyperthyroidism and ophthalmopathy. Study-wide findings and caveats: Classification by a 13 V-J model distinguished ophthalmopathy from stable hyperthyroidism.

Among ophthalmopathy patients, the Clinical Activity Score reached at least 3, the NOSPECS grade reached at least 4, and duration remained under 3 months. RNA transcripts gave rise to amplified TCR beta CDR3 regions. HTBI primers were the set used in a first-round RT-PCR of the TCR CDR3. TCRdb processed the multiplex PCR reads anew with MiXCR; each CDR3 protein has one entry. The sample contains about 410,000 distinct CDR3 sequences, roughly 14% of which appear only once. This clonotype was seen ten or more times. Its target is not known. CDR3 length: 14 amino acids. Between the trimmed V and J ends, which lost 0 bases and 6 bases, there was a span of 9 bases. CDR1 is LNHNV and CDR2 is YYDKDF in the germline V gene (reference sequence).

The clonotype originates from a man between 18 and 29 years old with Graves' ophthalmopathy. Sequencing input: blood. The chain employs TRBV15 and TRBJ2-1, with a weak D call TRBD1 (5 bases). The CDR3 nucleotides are TGTGCCACCAGCAGAGAAGGGGAAAGCAATGAGCAGTTCTTC. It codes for CATSREGESNEQFF. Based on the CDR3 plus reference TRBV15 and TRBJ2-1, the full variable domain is DAMVIQNPRYQVTQFGKPVTLSCSQTLNHNVMYWYQQKSSQAPKLLFHYYDKDFNNEADTPDNFQSRRPNTSFCFLDIRSPGLGDTAMYLCATSREGESNEQFFGPGTRLTVL.